This T cell receptor (beta chain) comes out of a study of graft-versus-host responses after intestinal transplantation. With respect to this clone: No antigen is known for it.

This CDR3 is 17 amino acids long. Germline lookup yields CDR1 MNHNS and CDR2 SASEGT. V lost 3 bases and J lost 8; bases outside the gene matches: 12. Here immunoSEQ multiplex PCR was the method, and the copy in TCRdb shows in-frame clones only, minus some. The profile shows about 110,000 clones, roughly 93% of them singletons. The sample consisted of unstimulated CD8+ T cells sorted from spleen or lymph node cells, taken before transplant. V usage is TRBV6-1 and J usage is TRBJ2-1; 11 bases map to TRBD2. The sequence came from a human donor who was the organ donor for an intestinal transplant. CDR3 in amino acids: CASSDRISGRATDEQFF. CDR3 sequence (DNA): TGTGCCAGCAGTGATCGTATTAGCGGGAGGGCCACCGATGAGCAGTTCTTC.